This T cell receptor beta chain was retrieved from a study of regulatory T cells in long-lasting Graves disease. The overall study: The definition of persistent Graves' disease was over 5 years of antithyroid drugs with positive TSH receptor antibodies. Findings and caveats of the study: Segments TRBV28, TRBJ1-2 and TRBJ2-5 showed preferential usage in persistent disease. Study was limited to peripheral blood, excluding thyroid tissue. Sample size, which was small, may have reduced accuracy.

Indicated time point: persistent/refractory GD, antithyroid drugs over 5 years with positive TRAb. RNA isolated from PBMCs was used to make the TCR library. Germline assignment: CDR1 MNHEY and CDR2 SVGEGT. V was clipped by 0 bases and J by 1 base; unmatched bases: 3. The CDR3 is made up of 15 amino acids. To make TCR beta libraries, researchers used iRepertoire HTBI primers and Arm-PCR of CDR3 regions. Each CDR3 protein gets one entry after TCRdb re-called the multiplex PCR reads with MiXCR. In the table there are about 470,000 distinct CDR3 sequences, 20% to 25% of which are singletons. This clonotype was counted many times. No antigen is known for it.

This chain connects TRBV6-2 or TRBV6-3 to TRBJ2-7, with 7 bases identical to TRBD1. Sequencing was performed on peripheral blood mononuclear cells (PBMCs), taken when the disease was refractory, from a patient treated with antithyroid drugs. The receptor's source is a female donor with Graves disease. This chain's CDR3 is CASSYSGTVSYEQYF. CDR3 bases: TGTGCCAGCAGTTACTCCGGGACAGTGTCCTACGAGCAGTACTTC.